The sequence of this T cell receptor beta chain was determined in a study of graft-versus-host responses after intestinal transplantation. Study summary: Transplants were multivisceral, liver-intestinal, or isolated intestinal. Every transplant recipient was induced with anti-thymocyte globulin, then maintained on tacrolimus and steroids for 2 to 4 years.

A word on this clone: Antigen: not known.

The data were produced by immunoSEQ multiplex PCR, yet TCRdb's version contains in-frame clones alone and is incomplete. The table shows over 85,000 clones, with 90% to 95% occurring only once. V was pared by 6 bases and J by 4 bases, with 5 bases of the junction left unmatched. The V gene's germline CDR1 is MDHEN and CDR2 SYDVKM. The CDR3 loop spans 15 amino acids. Whole-study results and caveats: GvH clonotypes were identified within recipient marrow, with a subset emerging first in ileum or blood.

Specimen: unstimulated CD8+ T cells sorted from spleen or lymph node cells, collected before intestinal transplant. V is TRBV28 and J is TRBJ2-1, with 11 bases identical to TRBD1. The TCR comes from a human donor who received an intestinal transplant. The CDR3 nucleotides read TGTGCCAGCAGCGGACAGGGGGCATTTTACAATGAGCAGTTCTTC. Amino acid sequence: CASSGQGAFYNEQFF.